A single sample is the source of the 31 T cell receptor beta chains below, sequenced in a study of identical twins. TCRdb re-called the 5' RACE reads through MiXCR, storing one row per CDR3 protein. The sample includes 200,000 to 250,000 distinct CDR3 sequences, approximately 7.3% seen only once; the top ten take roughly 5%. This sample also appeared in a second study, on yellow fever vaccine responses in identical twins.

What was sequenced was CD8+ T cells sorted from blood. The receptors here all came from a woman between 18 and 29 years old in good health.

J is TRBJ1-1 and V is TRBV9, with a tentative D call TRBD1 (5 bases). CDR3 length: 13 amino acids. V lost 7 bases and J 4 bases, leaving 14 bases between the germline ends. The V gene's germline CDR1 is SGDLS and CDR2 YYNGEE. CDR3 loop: CASGRAGGTEAFF. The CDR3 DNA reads TGTGCCAGCGGCCGTGCCGGGGGCACTGAAGCTTTCTTT.

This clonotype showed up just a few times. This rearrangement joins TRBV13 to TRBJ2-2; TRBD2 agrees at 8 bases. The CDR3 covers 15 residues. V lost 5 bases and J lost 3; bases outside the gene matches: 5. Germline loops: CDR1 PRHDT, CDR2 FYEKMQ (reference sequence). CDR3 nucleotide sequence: TGTGCCAGCAGCGAAAGACTAGCGTACACCGGGGAGCTGTTTTTT. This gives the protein CASSERLAYTGELFF.

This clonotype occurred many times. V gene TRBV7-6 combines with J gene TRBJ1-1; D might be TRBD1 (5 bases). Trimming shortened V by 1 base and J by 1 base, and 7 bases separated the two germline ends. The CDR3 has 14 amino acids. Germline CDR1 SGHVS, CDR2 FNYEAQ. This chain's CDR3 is CASSLVTGNTEAFF. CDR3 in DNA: TGTGCCAGCAGCTTAGTCACAGGGAACACTGAAGCTTTCTTT. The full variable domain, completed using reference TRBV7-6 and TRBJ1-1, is GAGVSQSPRYKVTKRGQDVALRCDPISGHVSLYWYRQALGQGPEFLTYFNYEAQQDKSGLPNDRFSAERPEGSISTLTIQRTEQRDSAMYRCASSLVTGNTEAFFGQGTRLTVV.

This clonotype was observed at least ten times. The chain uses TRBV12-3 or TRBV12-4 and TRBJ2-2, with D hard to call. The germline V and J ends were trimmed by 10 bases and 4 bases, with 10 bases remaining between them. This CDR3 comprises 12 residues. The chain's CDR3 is CAIGKPTGELFF. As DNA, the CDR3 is TGTGCCATAGGGAAGCCCACCGGGGAGCTGTTTTTT.

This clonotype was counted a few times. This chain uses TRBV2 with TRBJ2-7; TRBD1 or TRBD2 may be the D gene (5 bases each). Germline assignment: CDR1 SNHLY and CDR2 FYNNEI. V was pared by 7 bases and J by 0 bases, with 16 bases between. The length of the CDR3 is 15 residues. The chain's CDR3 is CASNSPRDRSYEQYF. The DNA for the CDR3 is TGTGCCAGCAATTCGCCAAGGGACCGCTCCTACGAGCAGTACTTC.

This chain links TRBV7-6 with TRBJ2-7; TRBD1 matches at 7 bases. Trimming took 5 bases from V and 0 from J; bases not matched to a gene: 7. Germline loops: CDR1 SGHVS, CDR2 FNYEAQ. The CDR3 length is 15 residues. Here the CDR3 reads CASSQRWDSSYEQYF. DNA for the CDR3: TGTGCCAGCAGCCAAAGGTGGGACAGCTCCTACGAGCAGTACTTC.

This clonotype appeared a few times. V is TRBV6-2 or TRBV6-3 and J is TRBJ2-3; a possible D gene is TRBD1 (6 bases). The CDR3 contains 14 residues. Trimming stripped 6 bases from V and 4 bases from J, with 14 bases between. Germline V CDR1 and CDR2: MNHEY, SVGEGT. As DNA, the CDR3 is TGTGCCAGCAGCCCTCCGTCAGGGGCAGATACGCAGTATTTT. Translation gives CASSPPSGADTQYF.

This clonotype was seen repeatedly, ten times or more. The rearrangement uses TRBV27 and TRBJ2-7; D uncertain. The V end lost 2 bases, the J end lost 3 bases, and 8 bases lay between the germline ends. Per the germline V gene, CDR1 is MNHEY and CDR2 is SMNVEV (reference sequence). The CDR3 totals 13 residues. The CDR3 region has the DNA TGTGCCAGCAGTTTAGGTTTTCTCTACGAGCAGTACTTC. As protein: CASSLGFLYEQYF.

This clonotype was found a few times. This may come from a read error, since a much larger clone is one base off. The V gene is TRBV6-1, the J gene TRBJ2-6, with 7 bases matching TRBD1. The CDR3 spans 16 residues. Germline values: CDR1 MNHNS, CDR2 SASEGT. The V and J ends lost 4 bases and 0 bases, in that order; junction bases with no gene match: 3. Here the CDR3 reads CASSASGGSGANVLTF. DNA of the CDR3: TGTGCCAGCAGTGCCTCAGGGGGCTCTGGGGCCAACGTCCTGACTTTC.

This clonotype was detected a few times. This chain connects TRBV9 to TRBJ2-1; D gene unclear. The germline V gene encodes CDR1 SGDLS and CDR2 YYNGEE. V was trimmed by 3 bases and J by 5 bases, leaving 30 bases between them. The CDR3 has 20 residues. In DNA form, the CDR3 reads TGTGCCAGCAGCGCCTCGGGTAAGGTCCCTGCCCGGCTCGCGGACAATGAGCAGTTCTTC. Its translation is CASSASGKVPARLADNEQFF.

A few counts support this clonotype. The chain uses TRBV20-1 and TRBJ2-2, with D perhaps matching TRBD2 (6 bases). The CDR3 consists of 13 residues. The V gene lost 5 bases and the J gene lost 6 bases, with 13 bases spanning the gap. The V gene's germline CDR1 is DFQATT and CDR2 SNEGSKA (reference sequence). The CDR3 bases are TGCAGTGCTCGACCCGGGGGTTCCGGGGAGCTGTTTTTT. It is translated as CSARPGGSGELFF.

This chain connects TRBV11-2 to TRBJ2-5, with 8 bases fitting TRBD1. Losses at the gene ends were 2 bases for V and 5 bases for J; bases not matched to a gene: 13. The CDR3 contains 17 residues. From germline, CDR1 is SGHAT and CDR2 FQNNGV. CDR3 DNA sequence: TGTGCCAGCAGCTTACGGGACAGGCAGTCGATCGCCGAGACCCAGTACTTC. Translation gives CASSLRDRQSIAETQYF.

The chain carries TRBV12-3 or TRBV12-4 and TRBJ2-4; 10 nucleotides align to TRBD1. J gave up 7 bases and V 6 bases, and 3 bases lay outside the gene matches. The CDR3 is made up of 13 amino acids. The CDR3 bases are TGTGCCAGCAGCATGGGACAGGGGAACATTCAGTACTTC. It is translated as CASSMGQGNIQYF.

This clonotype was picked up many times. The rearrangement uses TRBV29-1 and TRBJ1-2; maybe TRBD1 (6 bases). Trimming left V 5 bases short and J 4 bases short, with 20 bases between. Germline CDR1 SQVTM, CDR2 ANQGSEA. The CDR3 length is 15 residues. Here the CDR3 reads CSVPARGGGPYGYTF. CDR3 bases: TGCAGCGTTCCAGCTCGGGGAGGGGGGCCCTATGGCTACACCTTC. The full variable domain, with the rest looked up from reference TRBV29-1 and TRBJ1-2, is SAVISQKPSRDICQRGTSLTIQCQVDSQVTMMFWYRQQPGQSLTLIATANQGSEATYESGFVIDKFPISRPNLTFSTLTVSNMSPEDSSIYLCSVPARGGGPYGYTFGSGTRLTVV.

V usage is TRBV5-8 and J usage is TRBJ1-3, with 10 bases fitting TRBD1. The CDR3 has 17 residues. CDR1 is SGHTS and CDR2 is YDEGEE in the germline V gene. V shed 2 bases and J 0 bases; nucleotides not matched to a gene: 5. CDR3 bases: TGTGCCAGCAGCTTTTTTGGGGACAGGGGCTCTGGAAACACCATATATTTT. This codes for CASSFFGDRGSGNTIYF.

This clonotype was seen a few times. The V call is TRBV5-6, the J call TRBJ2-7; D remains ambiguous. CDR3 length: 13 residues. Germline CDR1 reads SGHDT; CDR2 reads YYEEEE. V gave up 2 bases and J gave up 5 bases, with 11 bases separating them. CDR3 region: CASSLDVADEQYF. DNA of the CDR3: TGTGCCAGCAGCTTAGATGTGGCGGACGAGCAGTACTTC.

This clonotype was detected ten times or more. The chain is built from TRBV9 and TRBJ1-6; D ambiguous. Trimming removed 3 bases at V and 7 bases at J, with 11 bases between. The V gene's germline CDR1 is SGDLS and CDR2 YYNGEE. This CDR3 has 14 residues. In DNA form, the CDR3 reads TGTGCCAGCAGCGACGATCCGATAAATTCACCCCTCCACTTT. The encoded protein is CASSDDPINSPLHF.

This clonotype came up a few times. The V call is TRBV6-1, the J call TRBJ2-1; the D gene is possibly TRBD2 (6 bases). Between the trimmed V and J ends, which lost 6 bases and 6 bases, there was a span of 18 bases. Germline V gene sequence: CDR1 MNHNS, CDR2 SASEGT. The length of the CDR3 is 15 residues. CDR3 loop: CASRDPGLLRNEQFF. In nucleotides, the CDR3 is TGTGCCAGCAGAGATCCGGGACTCCTCCGCAATGAGCAGTTCTTC.

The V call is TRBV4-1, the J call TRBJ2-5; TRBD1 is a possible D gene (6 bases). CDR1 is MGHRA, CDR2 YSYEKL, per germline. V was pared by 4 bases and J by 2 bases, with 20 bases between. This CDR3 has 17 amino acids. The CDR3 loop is CASSPQRQATGQETQYF. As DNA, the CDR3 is TGCGCCAGCAGCCCACAACGCCAAGCGACAGGACAAGAGACCCAGTACTTC.

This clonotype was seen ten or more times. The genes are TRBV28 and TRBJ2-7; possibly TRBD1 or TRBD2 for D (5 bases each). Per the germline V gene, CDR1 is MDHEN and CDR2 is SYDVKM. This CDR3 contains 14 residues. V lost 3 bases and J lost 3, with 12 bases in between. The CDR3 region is CASSFGTLVYEQYF. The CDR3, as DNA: TGTGCCAGCAGTTTCGGGACCCTGGTCTACGAGCAGTACTTC.

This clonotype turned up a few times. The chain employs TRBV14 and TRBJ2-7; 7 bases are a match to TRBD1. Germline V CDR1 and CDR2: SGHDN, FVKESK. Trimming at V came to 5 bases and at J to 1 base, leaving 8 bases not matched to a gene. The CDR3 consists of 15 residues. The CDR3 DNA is TGTGCCAGCAGCAACAGCCGGGACAGATCCTACGAGCAGTACTTC. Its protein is CASSNSRDRSYEQYF. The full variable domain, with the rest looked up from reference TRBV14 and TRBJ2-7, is EAGVTQFPSHSVIEKGQTVTLRCDPISGHDNLYWYRRVMGKEIKFLLHFVKESKQDESGMPNNRFLAERTGGTYSTLKVQPAELEDSGVYFCASSNSRDRSYEQYFGPGTRLTVT.

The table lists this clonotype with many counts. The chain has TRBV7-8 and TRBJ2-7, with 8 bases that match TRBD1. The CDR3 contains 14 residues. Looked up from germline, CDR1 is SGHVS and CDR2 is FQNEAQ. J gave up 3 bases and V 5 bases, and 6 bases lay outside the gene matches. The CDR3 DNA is TGTGCCAGCAGCGCCACAGGGGGAGGCTACGAGCAGTACGTC. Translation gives CASSATGGGYEQYV.

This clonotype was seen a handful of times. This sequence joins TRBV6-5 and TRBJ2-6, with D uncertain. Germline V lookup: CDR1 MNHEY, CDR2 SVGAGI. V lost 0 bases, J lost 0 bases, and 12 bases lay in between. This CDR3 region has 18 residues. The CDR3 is CASSYSSGRHSGANVLTF. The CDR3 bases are TGTGCCAGCAGTTACTCAAGTGGCAGGCACTCTGGGGCCAACGTCCTGACTTTC.

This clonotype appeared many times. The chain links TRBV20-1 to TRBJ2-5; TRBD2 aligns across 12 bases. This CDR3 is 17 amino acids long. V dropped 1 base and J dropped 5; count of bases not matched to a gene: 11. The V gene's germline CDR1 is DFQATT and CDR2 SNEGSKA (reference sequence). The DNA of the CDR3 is TGCAGTGCTAGAGTCCGGACTAGCGGGACCCCCCCGGAGACCCAGTACTTC. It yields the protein CSARVRTSGTPPETQYF.

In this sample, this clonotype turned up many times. The CDR3 DNA reads as TGCGCCAGCAGCCAATTCGGGGGCGGGTATGGCTACACCTTC. It is translated as CASSQFGGGYGYTF. This chain joins TRBV4-1 and TRBJ1-2; TRBD1 might be the D (6 bases). The germline V gene encodes CDR1 MGHRA and CDR2 YSYEKL. V lost 2 bases and J 5 bases, leaving 12 bases between the germline ends. The CDR3 contains 14 residues.

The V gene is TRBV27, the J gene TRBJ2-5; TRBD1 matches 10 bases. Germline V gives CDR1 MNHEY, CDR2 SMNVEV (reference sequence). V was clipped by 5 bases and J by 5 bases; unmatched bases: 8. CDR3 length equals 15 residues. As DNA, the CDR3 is TGTGCCAGCAGTCCCCGGGACAGGGGCTCGGAGACCCAGTACTTC. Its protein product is CASSPRDRGSETQYF.

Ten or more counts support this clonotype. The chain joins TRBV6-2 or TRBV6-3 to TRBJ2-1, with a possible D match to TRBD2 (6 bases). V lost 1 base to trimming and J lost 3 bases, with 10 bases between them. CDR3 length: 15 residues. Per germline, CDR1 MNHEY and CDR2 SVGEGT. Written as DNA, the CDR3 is TGTGCCAGCAGTTACTGGCGGGGCCTCTACAATGAGCAGTTCTTC. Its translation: CASSYWRGLYNEQFF.

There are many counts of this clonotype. This CDR3 is CSATGTLTYNEQFF. The CDR3 region has the DNA TGCAGTGCCACCGGGACTCTAACTTACAATGAGCAGTTCTTC. The genes are TRBV20-1 and TRBJ2-1, with a weak D call TRBD2 (6 bases). The CDR3 has 14 amino acids. V was pared by 6 bases and J by 4 bases, with 16 bases between. The germline V gene has CDR1 DFQATT and CDR2 SNEGSKA (reference sequence).

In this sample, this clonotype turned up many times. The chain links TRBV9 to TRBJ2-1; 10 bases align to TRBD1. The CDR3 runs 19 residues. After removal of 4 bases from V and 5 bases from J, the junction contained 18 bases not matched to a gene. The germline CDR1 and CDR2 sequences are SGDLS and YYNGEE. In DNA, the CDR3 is TGTGCCAGCAGCCCCCGGGGGACAGGGGTTTCGGGACCAAACAATGAGCAGTTCTTC. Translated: CASSPRGTGVSGPNNEQFF.

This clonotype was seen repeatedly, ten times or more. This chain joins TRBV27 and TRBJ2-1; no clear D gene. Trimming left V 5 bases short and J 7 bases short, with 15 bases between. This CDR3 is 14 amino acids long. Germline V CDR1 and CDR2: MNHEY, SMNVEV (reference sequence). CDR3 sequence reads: CASSVGPTFNEQFF. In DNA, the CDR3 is TGTGCCAGCAGTGTAGGCCCTACGTTTAATGAGCAGTTCTTC.

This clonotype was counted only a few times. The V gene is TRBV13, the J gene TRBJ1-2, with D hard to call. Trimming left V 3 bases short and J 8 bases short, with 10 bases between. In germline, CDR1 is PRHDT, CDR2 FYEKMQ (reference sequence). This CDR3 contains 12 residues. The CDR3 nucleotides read TGTGCCAGCAGCTTTTCGGCGCAGGGCTACACCTTC. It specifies CASSFSAQGYTF. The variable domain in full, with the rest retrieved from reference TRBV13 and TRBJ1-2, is AAGVIQSPRHLIKEKRETATLKCYPIPRHDTVYWYQQGPGQDPQFLISFYEKMQSDKGSIPDRFSAQQFSDYHSELNMSSLELGDSALYFCASSFSAQGYTFGSGTRLTVV.